What follows are 4 T cell receptor beta chains derived from one specimen sequenced in a study of blood T cell repertoires in COVID-19. Clones were sequenced by immunoSEQ multiplex PCR, and TCRdb holds only the in-frame ones, with some missing. This table holds more than 110,000 clones, about four fifths found once. The source material was peripheral blood. The receptors were sampled from a human donor in a cohort sampled during active COVID-19.

In its sample, this clone was seen many times. V and J are TRBV10-3 and TRBJ2-7, with 11 bases aligning to TRBD1. Losses at the gene ends were 10 bases for V and 7 bases for J; bases not matched to a gene: 6. The germline V gene has CDR1 ENHRY and CDR2 SYGVKD. The CDR3 spans 12 residues. The CDR3 region is CAKGQGVQEQYF. CDR3 sequence (DNA): TGTGCCAAGGGACAGGGGGTTCAGGAGCAGTACTTC.

The CDR3 is CATRQGSSYEQYF. The CDR3 DNA reads TGCGCCACCCGACAGGGGTCCTCCTACGAGCAGTACTTC. This sequence joins TRBV5-1 and TRBJ2-7; 8 nucleotides match TRBD1. The germline gives CDR1 SGHRS, CDR2 YFSETQ. CDR3 length: 13 residues. The V gene end was trimmed by 9 bases and the J gene end by 0 bases; junction bases not matched to a gene: 5.

This clone was observed a few times. The rearrangement joins TRBV18 to TRBJ2-3; possibly TRBD1 for D (6 bases). V lost 3 bases to trimming and J lost 3 bases, with 19 bases between them. Looked up from germline, CDR1 is KGHSH and CDR2 is LQKENI. This CDR3 is 17 amino acids long. DNA of the CDR3: TGTGCCAGCTCACCCTTTAACCAACAGGGTGGGACAGATACGCAGTATTTT. This sequence encodes CASSPFNQQGGTDTQYF.

The chain links TRBV3-1 (or the pseudogene TRBV3-2) to TRBJ1-6, with no clear D. From germline, CDR1 is LGHDT and CDR2 YNNKEL (reference sequence). V lost 0 bases to trimming and J lost 2 bases, with 8 bases between them. The CDR3 contains 16 residues. The CDR3 DNA reads as TGTGCCAGCAGCCAAGATATACAAACCTATAATTCACCCCTCCACTTT. The encoded protein is CASSQDIQTYNSPLHF.